A single T cell receptor (beta chain) is shown here with its context. Autoimmune disease history or systemic immunosuppression excluded patients. Germline CDR1 and CDR2: SGDLS and YYNGEE. The CDR3 runs to 17 residues. Losses at the gene ends were 4 bases for V and 4 bases for J; bases not matched to a gene: 7. This sample is part of a study of OX40 agonist ivuxolimab in advanced cancers. Background on the study: Patients received ivuxolimab, an agonistic anti-OX40 (CD134) antibody. The dose-escalation cohort had hepatocellular carcinoma, melanoma, renal cell or head and neck cancer. A partial response was reached by three patients: one with hepatocellular carcinoma and two with cutaneous melanoma.

Assay used: immunoSEQ multiplex PCR; TCRdb lists only in-frame clones, some missing. The profile covers about 54,000 clones, with about four fifths appearing a single time and 0.95% to 1.5% taken by the ten largest. Sequencing was performed on CD4+ or CD8+ T cells sorted from blood, taken in a trial of the OX40 agonist ivuxolimab. The rearrangement joins TRBV9 to TRBJ2-2, with 13 bases identical to TRBD2. The TCR sequence derives from an adult with an advanced solid tumor such as melanoma, head and neck, liver or kidney cancer. This chain's CDR3 is CASSPGLAGFATGELFF. The CDR3 bases are TGTGCCAGCAGCCCGGGACTAGCGGGGTTTGCCACCGGGGAGCTGTTTTTT. The whole variable domain, filled in from reference TRBV9 and TRBJ2-2, reads DSGVTQTPKHLITATGQRVTLRCSPRSGDLSVYWYQQSLDQGLQFLIQYYNGEERAKGNILERFSAQQFPDLHSELNLSSLELGDSALYFCASSPGLAGFATGELFFGEGSRLTVL.